The 12 T cell receptor beta chains below come from one sample, sequenced in a study of blood T cell repertoires in COVID-19. The protocol was immunoSEQ multiplex PCR, while the TCRdb copy is restricted to in-frame clones and leaves out a portion. The sample lists about 170,000 clones; approximately 80% were seen once. The sample taken for sequencing was PBMCs or T cells enriched from blood (not recorded which). These receptors all come from a man aged 50-59 years who had recovered from COVID-19.

The V gene is TRBV18, the J gene TRBJ2-7, with TRBD1 matching over 9 bases. The germline CDR1 and CDR2 sequences are KGHSH and LQKENI. V was pared by 5 bases and J by 5 bases, with 7 bases of the junction left unmatched. This CDR3 is built from 14 residues. The CDR3 loop is CASSLRDRDNEQYF. DNA of the CDR3: TGTGCCAGCTCATTACGGGACAGGGATAACGAGCAGTACTTC.

The chain couples TRBV5-5 to TRBJ1-2, with TRBD1 as a possible D gene (6 bases). The CDR3 is made up of 15 amino acids. The germline V gene encodes CDR1 SGHKS and CDR2 YYEKEE (reference sequence). Trimming removed 2 bases at V and 0 bases at J, with 11 bases between. CDR3 region: CASSLGGSANYGYTF. CDR3 in DNA: TGTGCCAGCAGCTTAGGGGGATCAGCTAACTATGGCTACACCTTC.

The V call is TRBV30, the J call TRBJ1-1; 7 nucleotides align to TRBD1. V shed 7 bases, J shed 1 base, and the junction held 6 bases outside the gene matches. This CDR3 is built from 13 residues. Germline CDR1 is GTSNPN and CDR2 is SVGIG (reference sequence). CDR3: CAFCGTENTEAFF. CDR3 sequence (DNA): TGTGCCTTTTGCGGGACAGAGAACACTGAAGCTTTCTTT.

The chain couples TRBV9 to TRBJ2-1; TRBD2 matches 8 bases. This CDR3 region has 18 residues. Per the germline V gene, CDR1 is SGDLS and CDR2 is YYNGEE. Trimming removed 0 bases from V and 0 bases from J; junction bases left unmatched: 8. The CDR3 here is CASSVDISGGISYNEQFF. The CDR3 DNA sequence: TGTGCCAGCAGCGTAGATATAAGCGGGGGAATCTCCTACAATGAGCAGTTCTTC.

This sequence joins TRBV5-4 and TRBJ2-7; TRBD1 agrees at 7 bases. The CDR3 length is 15 residues. CDR1 and CDR2 (germline): SGHNT, YYREEE (reference sequence). After removal of 4 bases from V and 5 bases from J, the junction contained 12 bases not matched to a gene. CDR3 sequence (DNA): TGTGCCAGCAGCCCAAGGGAGACAGGGTTTAACGAGCAGTACTTC. It codes for CASSPRETGFNEQYF.

This clone showed up many times. This same CDR3 is encoded by further DNA sequences in the sample. V gene TRBV4-3 combines with J gene TRBJ2-7; D may be TRBD2 (5 bases). Trimming took 6 bases from V and 0 from J, leaving 12 bases between them. Germline assignment: CDR1 LGHNA and CDR2 YSLEER. The CDR3 runs 14 residues. CDR3 protein: CASSRGTSSYEQYF. The CDR3, as DNA: TGCGCCAGCAGTCGAGGCACTAGCTCCTACGAGCAGTACTTC.

CDR3 region: CASSQSTRDRAGNTIYF. CDR3 bases: TGCGCCAGCAGTCAATCGACGAGGGACAGGGCTGGAAACACCATATATTTT. V usage is TRBV23-1 and J usage is TRBJ1-3, with TRBD1 matching over 9 bases. TRBV23-1 is an ORF for which the function is uncertain. Trimming cost V 0 bases and J 2 bases; bases outside gene matches: 5. This CDR3 contains 17 residues.

The chain links TRBV7-2 to TRBJ1-1; D possibly corresponds to TRBD1 (6 bases). The germline V and J ends were trimmed by 4 bases and 1 base, with 13 bases remaining between them. Germline-derived CDR1 and CDR2 are SGHTA and FQGNSA. The CDR3 is made up of 15 amino acids. In DNA form, the CDR3 reads TGTGCCAGCAGCTACGGGGGGGCTACGAACACTGAAGCTTTCTTT. It codes for CASSYGGATNTEAFF.

The chain has TRBV6-6 and TRBJ2-1; 10 nucleotides line up with TRBD2. This CDR3 spans 14 amino acids. Trimming at V came to 8 bases and at J to 4 bases, leaving 5 bases not matched to a gene. The germline gives CDR1 MNHNY, CDR2 SVGAGI (reference sequence). CDR3 amino acids: CASCRTSGYNEQFF. The DNA of the CDR3 is TGTGCCAGCTGCCGGACTAGCGGTTACAATGAGCAGTTCTTC.

The chain is built from TRBV7-9 and TRBJ2-5, with D tentatively TRBD2 (6 bases). The germline V and J ends were trimmed by 2 bases and 2 bases, with 12 bases remaining between them. Looked up from germline, CDR1 is SEHNR and CDR2 is FQNEAQ (reference sequence). CDR3 length equals 15 residues. The CDR3 bases are TGTGCCAGCAGCTTATCGGCGGGGAGGCAAGAGACCCAGTACTTC. This sequence encodes CASSLSAGRQETQYF.

The gene calls are TRBV20-1 and TRBJ2-1; TRBD2 aligns across 10 bases. The V segment lost 3 bases and the J segment 4 bases; nucleotides outside the gene matches: 9. The CDR3 length is 16 residues. CDR1 is DFQATT and CDR2 is SNEGSKA in the germline V gene (reference sequence). The CDR3 here is CSASSLAGVKYNEQFF. CDR3 nucleotides: TGCAGTGCTAGTAGTCTAGCGGGGGTGAAGTACAATGAGCAGTTCTTC.

The chain couples TRBV6-2 or TRBV6-3 to TRBJ1-2; 7 bases map to TRBD1. V gave up 5 bases and J gave up 2 bases; unmatched junction bases: 11. Germline CDR1 MNHEY, CDR2 SVGEGT. CDR3 length: 16 amino acids. The CDR3: CASSTLTGTVNYGYTF. The CDR3 coding sequence is TGTGCCAGCAGTACACTGACCGGGACAGTCAACTATGGCTACACCTTC.